A selection of T cell receptor beta chains follows, all from one sample in a study of cytomegalovirus exposure and HLA in healthy donors. The repertoire was sequenced with immunoSEQ multiplex PCR; TCRdb's copy has only in-frame clones and lacks some. There are about 160,000 clones in the sample; 75% occur only once, and 3% lies in the top ten. The sequencing sample was made of PBMCs. The receptors shown here come from a woman in her 50s in good health and CMV-seropositive. CDR3s include the opening cysteine and the closing phenylalanine or tryptophan. D genes are given only for firm matches. Clone size is given for some rows only: seen once, a few or many times, or a class if the clone is expanded.

j_call: TRBJ2-5
clone_size: NA
v_call: TRBV11-2
cdr3_length: 15
d_call: NA
cdr3_aa: CASSLWGQSQETQYF
cdr3_nt: TGTGCCAGCAGCTTATGGGGCCAGTCCCAAGAGACCCAGTACTTC

j_call: TRBJ1-5
clone_size: NA
v_call: TRBV6-1
cdr3_length: 13
d_call: NA
cdr3_aa: CASSPEDDQPQHF
cdr3_nt: TGTGCCAGCAGCCCCGAGGATGATCAGCCCCAGCATTTT

j_call: TRBJ2-1
clone_size: few
v_call: TRBV5-6
cdr3_length: 15
d_call: TRBD2
cdr3_aa: CASSPSGGLSNEQFF
cdr3_nt: TGTGCCAGCAGCCCTAGCGGGGGGCTCTCAAATGAGCAGTTCTTC

j_call: TRBJ1-1
clone_size: once
v_call: TRBV15
cdr3_length: 14
d_call: NA
cdr3_aa: CATRRAGANTEAFF
cdr3_nt: TGTGCCACCCGAAGGGCAGGGGCCAACACTGAAGCTTTCTTT

j_call: TRBJ2-1
clone_size: NA
v_call: TRBV9
cdr3_length: 16
d_call: NA
cdr3_aa: CASSVGAGTVNNEQFF
cdr3_nt: TGTGCCAGCAGCGTAGGGGCGGGCACAGTAAACAATGAGCAGTTCTTC

j_call: TRBJ1-1
clone_size: NA
v_call: TRBV7-9
cdr3_length: 14
d_call: TRBD1
cdr3_aa: CASSFPTGVTEAFF
cdr3_nt: TGTGCCAGCAGCTTCCCAACAGGGGTCACTGAAGCTTTCTTT

j_call: TRBJ1-6
clone_size: NA
v_call: TRBV11-2
cdr3_length: 13
d_call: NA
cdr3_aa: CASSLDLTDKLHF
cdr3_nt: TGTGCCAGCAGCTTAGACCTAACAGACAAACTCCACTTT

j_call: TRBJ2-5
clone_size: NA
v_call: TRBV7-9
cdr3_length: 12
d_call: NA
cdr3_aa: CSSSPSRETQYF
cdr3_nt: TGTTCCAGCAGCCCCTCGCGGGAGACCCAGTACTTC

j_call: TRBJ2-6
clone_size: NA
v_call: TRBV30
cdr3_length: 17
d_call: TRBD1
cdr3_aa: CAWNRDRGLSGANVLTF
cdr3_nt: TGTGCCTGGAACCGGGACAGGGGCCTTTCTGGGGCCAACGTCCTGACTTTC

j_call: TRBJ1-1
clone_size: few
v_call: TRBV6-5
cdr3_length: 14
d_call: TRBD1
cdr3_aa: CASSYRTGPTEAFF
cdr3_nt: TGTGCCAGCAGTTACCGGACAGGCCCCACTGAAGCTTTCTTT

j_call: TRBJ2-1
clone_size: NA
v_call: TRBV5-1
cdr3_length: 16
d_call: NA
cdr3_aa: CASSLENRVLYNEQFF
cdr3_nt: TGCGCCAGCAGCTTGGAGAACAGGGTACTCTACAATGAGCAGTTCTTC

j_call: TRBJ2-2
clone_size: NA
v_call: TRBV10-2
cdr3_length: 15
d_call: NA
cdr3_aa: CASSGGGEDTGELFF
cdr3_nt: TGCGCCAGCAGTGGGGGCGGGGAAGACACCGGGGAGCTGTTTTTT

j_call: TRBJ2-1
clone_size: NA
v_call: TRBV9
cdr3_length: 16
d_call: TRBD1
cdr3_aa: CASSVLDRGQYNEQFF
cdr3_nt: TGTGCCAGCAGCGTACTAGACAGGGGGCAATACAATGAGCAGTTCTTC